Detailed here is one T cell receptor (beta chain). Its antigen is unknown. The sample is drawn from a study of monozygotic twins with inflammatory bowel disease. The length of the CDR3 is 16 residues. Germline-derived CDR1 and CDR2 are LGHNA and YNFKEQ. TCRdb reprocessed the 5' RACE reads and stores each CDR3 protein as one record, lacking DNA. The repertoire table contains 200,000 to 250,000 distinct CDR3 sequences. The study's findings and limits: Fewer shared clonotypes with others were found in IBD patients than in healthy twins, especially with disease activity. Using the inverse Simpson index, IBD patients had lower TCRbeta diversity than healthy co-twins.

Sequences were obtained from blood. The rearrangement uses TRBV4-2 and TRBJ2-7. The receptor comes from a human donor with ulcerative colitis or Crohn's disease, or a healthy co-twin of an affected twin (not recorded which). The CDR3 loop is CASSQGYSDYTYEQYF.